The 28 T cell receptor beta chains below all came from one sample that was sequenced in a study of cytotoxic CD8 clonotypes in ibrutinib-treated CLL. Assay: immunoSEQ multiplex PCR; the TCRdb copy retains only in-frame clones and omits some. The sample has tens of thousands of clones, 57% seen once; the top ten hold about 5.4%. The source was PBMCs, collected before ibrutinib treatment. The source of these receptors is a human donor with chronic lymphocytic leukemia.

This clone was detected only a few times. The chain employs TRBV5-6 and TRBJ1-2; D gene uncertain. Between the trimmed V and J ends, which lost 0 bases and 8 bases, there was a span of 8 bases. Germline V gene data show CDR1 as SGHDT and CDR2 as YYEEEE. The CDR3 is 12 residues long. The CDR3: CASSLVGSGYTF. DNA of the CDR3: TGTGCCAGCAGCTTGGTTGGGTCCGGCTACACCTTC. Variable domain in full (rest from reference TRBV5-6 and TRBJ1-2): DAGVTQSPTHLIKTRGQQVTLRCSPKSGHDTVSWYQQALGQGPQFIFQYYEEEERQRGNFPDRFSGHQFPNYSSELNVNALLLGDSALYLCASSLVGSGYTFGSGTRLTVV.

CDR3 loop: CASSERLYGYTF. The CDR3 DNA follows: TGTGCCAGCAGTGAAAGACTGTATGGCTACACCTTC. The chain employs TRBV2 and TRBJ1-2; D remains unclear. The CDR3 totals 12 residues. Trimming removed 2 bases from V and 5 bases from J, with 6 bases in between. Germline loops: CDR1 SNHLY, CDR2 FYNNEI.

The V call is TRBV6-6, the J call TRBJ2-7; 8 bases fit TRBD2. The CDR3 covers 15 residues. The V and J ends lost 2 bases and 2 bases, in that order; junction bases with no gene match: 5. Germline V CDR1 and CDR2: MNHNY, SVGAGI (reference sequence). The CDR3 DNA sequence: TGTGCCAGCAGTTACGTCGGGGGGGAGGCCTACGAGCAGTACTTC. Protein product: CASSYVGGEAYEQYF.

This clone was picked up a small number of times. The chain joins TRBV7-2 to TRBJ2-7, with 8 bases matching TRBD1. The length of the CDR3 is 19 residues. The trim removed 5 bases at V and 7 bases at J, leaving 25 bases unmatched. Germline V gives CDR1 SGHTA, CDR2 FQGNSA. This chain's CDR3 is CASSRPPAKVQGARGEQYF. CDR3 nucleotide sequence: TGTGCCAGCAGCAGACCCCCGGCCAAGGTCCAGGGGGCACGAGGAGAGCAGTACTTC.

The J gene is TRBJ2-3, the V gene TRBV5-1; tentative D call: TRBD1 (5 bases). Germline-derived CDR1 and CDR2 are SGHRS and YFSETQ. The CDR3 covers 13 residues. Trimming cost V 4 bases and J 6 bases, with 12 bases left between them. The CDR3 sequence is CASSPGHDDTQYF. CDR3 sequence (DNA): TGCGCCAGCAGCCCCGGACACGACGATACGCAGTATTTT.

This clone was seen a single time. CDR3 in amino acids: CASSPSWGNTGELFF. The DNA for the CDR3 is TGTGCCAGCAGTCCCAGTTGGGGGAACACCGGGGAGCTGTTTTTT. V gene TRBV11-2 combines with J gene TRBJ2-2, with unresolved D. Trimming cost V 6 bases and J 1 base, with 12 bases left between them. Germline assignment: CDR1 SGHAT and CDR2 FQNNGV. This CDR3 region has 15 residues.

This clone turned up a few times. The J gene is TRBJ2-2, the V gene TRBV10-3, with 7 positions matching TRBD2. In germline, CDR1 is ENHRY, CDR2 SYGVKD. This CDR3 is built from 16 residues. V gave up 11 bases and J gave up 3 bases; unmatched junction bases: 15. CDR3 coding DNA: TGTGCCTCATCGGGGCTAGCGGTAACTGACACCGGGGAGCTGTTTTTT. This gives the protein CASSGLAVTDTGELFF.

J is TRBJ2-7 and V is TRBV2, with TRBD1 as a possible D gene (7 bases). Trimming pared 6 bases from V and 4 bases from J, leaving 19 bases between. CDR1 is SNHLY and CDR2 is FYNNEI in the germline V gene. The CDR3 extends over 15 amino acids. In DNA, the CDR3 is TGTGCCAGCAGGGGGGGCCGGGACAGTACATACGAGCAGTACTTC. Encoded protein: CASRGGRDSTYEQYF.

The chain couples TRBV18 to TRBJ2-7, with TRBD1 matching over 9 bases. Germline-derived CDR1 and CDR2 are KGHSH and LQKENI. This CDR3 has 18 residues. The J segment lost 4 bases and the V segment lost 4 bases, leaving 17 bases of the junction unmatched. This CDR3 is CASSHRGKHRDRAYEQYF. The CDR3, as DNA: TGTGCCAGCTCACACCGAGGAAAACACCGGGACAGGGCGTACGAGCAGTACTTC.

J is TRBJ1-5 and V is TRBV19; D is ambiguous. Germline assignment: CDR1 LNHDA and CDR2 SQIVND (reference sequence). The CDR3 is 16 amino acids. The V end lost 5 bases, the J end lost 2 bases, and 16 bases lay between the germline ends. This CDR3 reads CASSPLTRVGNQPQHF. CDR3 DNA sequence: TGTGCCAGTAGTCCCCTGACAAGGGTAGGCAATCAGCCCCAGCATTTT.

The rearrangement uses TRBV19 and TRBJ2-5, with 7 bases lining up with TRBD2. The germline CDR1 and CDR2 sequences are LNHDA and SQIVND (reference sequence). V lost 3 bases and J lost 7; bases outside the gene matches: 8. There are 14 residues in the CDR3. The DNA for the CDR3 is TGTGCCAGTAGTATTAAGGCGGGAGCGGTGACCCAGTACTTC. This sequence encodes CASSIKAGAVTQYF. Full variable domain (outside the CDR3, taken from reference TRBV19 and TRBJ2-5): DGGITQSPKYLFRKEGQNVTLSCEQNLNHDAMYWYRQDPGQGLRLIYYSQIVNDFQKGDIAEGYSVSREKKESFPLTVTSAQKNPTAFYLCASSIKAGAVTQYFGPGTRLLVL.

This clone has a single count. This sequence joins TRBV19 and TRBJ1-2; D may be TRBD1 (6 bases). Germline CDR1 and CDR2: LNHDA and SQIVND (reference sequence). Between the trimmed V and J ends, which lost 1 base and 6 bases, there was a span of 9 bases. The CDR3 totals 13 residues. The CDR3 DNA is TGTGCCAGTAGTATAGTACAGGGCAATGGCTACACCTTC. It is translated as CASSIVQGNGYTF.

The chain carries TRBV6-1 and TRBJ2-7; 7 nucleotides match TRBD1. Germline CDR1 is MNHNS and CDR2 is SASEGT. The CDR3 consists of 14 residues. Unmatched junction bases numbered 3, after V lost 1 base and J lost 3 bases. Written as DNA, the CDR3 is TGTGCCAGCAGTGAAGGACAGGGAAGCTACGAGCAGTACTTC. This codes for CASSEGQGSYEQYF.

This clone was observed many times. The V gene is TRBV9, the J gene TRBJ2-7, with D possibly being TRBD1 or TRBD2 (5 bases each). Germline CDR1 and CDR2: SGDLS and YYNGEE. V was shortened by 4 bases and J by 0 bases, with 11 bases between the two germline ends. The CDR3 has 14 amino acids. CDR3 loop: CASSLGTLSYEQYF. CDR3 sequence (DNA): TGTGCCAGCAGCTTGGGGACCCTCTCCTACGAGCAGTACTTC.

V gene TRBV19 combines with J gene TRBJ2-5; TRBD2 might be the D (5 bases). The J call may be faulty, since TRBJ2-7 better matches the DNA end. The CDR3 spans 14 residues. Per the germline V gene, CDR1 is LNHDA and CDR2 is SQIVND (reference sequence). The CDR3 DNA is TGTGCCAGTAGTCACGCACACGGGACCTACGAGCAGTACTTC. Translation gives CASSHAHGTYEQYF.

V and J are TRBV19 and TRBJ2-5, with unresolved D. Germline CDR1 LNHDA, CDR2 SQIVND (reference sequence). The length of the CDR3 is 14 residues. V lost 4 bases to trimming and J lost 2 bases, with 11 bases between them. This CDR3 reads CASSKGYLQETQYF. In DNA form, the CDR3 reads TGTGCCAGTAGTAAGGGATACCTACAAGAGACCCAGTACTTC.

The rearrangement uses TRBV5-8 and TRBJ1-5; D ambiguous. CDR1 and CDR2 from the germline V gene are SGHTS and YDEGEE. The CDR3 is 14 residues long. Trimming stripped 2 bases from V and 1 base from J, with 7 bases between. CDR3 protein: CASSLIQSNQPQHF. The CDR3 region has the DNA TGTGCCAGCAGCTTAATACAAAGCAATCAGCCCCAGCATTTT.

The rearrangement uses TRBV20-1 and TRBJ2-1; D unclear. Per germline, CDR1 DFQATT and CDR2 SNEGSKA (reference sequence). The V gene lost 3 bases and the J gene lost 11 bases, with 11 bases spanning the gap. The CDR3 is 11 residues long. This chain's CDR3 is CSASILNKQFF. The CDR3 DNA is TGCAGTGCTAGCATTTTGAATAAGCAGTTCTTC.

Comment on this clone: Other DNA sequences in the same sample also yield this CDR3. The V gene is TRBV7-9, the J gene TRBJ2-7; 7 nucleotides agree with TRBD1. CDR1 is SEHNR, CDR2 FQNEAQ, per germline (reference sequence). V lost 4 bases to trimming and J lost 6 bases; unmatched junction nucleotides: 9. The CDR3 has 14 amino acids. The chain's CDR3 is CASSSNRGGGEQYF. CDR3 nucleotides: TGTGCCAGCAGCTCAAACAGAGGGGGCGGCGAGCAGTACTTC.

The chain has TRBV2 and TRBJ2-1; 8 positions match TRBD1. V shed 4 bases, J shed 5 bases, and the junction held 10 bases outside the gene matches. This CDR3 is 16 amino acids long. Germline lookup yields CDR1 SNHLY and CDR2 FYNNEI. The CDR3 is CASSVPGTGMNNEQFF. The DNA for the CDR3 is TGTGCCAGCAGTGTCCCCGGGACAGGAATGAACAATGAGCAGTTCTTC.

The chain is built from TRBV19 and TRBJ1-5; D perhaps matches TRBD1 (6 bases). Between the trimmed V and J ends, which lost 5 bases and 5 bases, there was a span of 16 bases. The CDR3 contains 15 residues. CDR1 is LNHDA, CDR2 SQIVND, per germline (reference sequence). Here the CDR3 reads CASSRGRGTHQPQHF. The DNA for the CDR3 is TGTGCCAGTAGTCGGGGGCGTGGGACACATCAGCCCCAGCATTTT.

The chain combines TRBV6-5 with TRBJ2-5, with a tentative D call TRBD2 (5 bases). This CDR3 spans 14 amino acids. CDR1 and CDR2 from the germline V gene are MNHEY and SVGAGI. V gave up 4 bases and J gave up 6 bases, with 15 bases separating them. CDR3 nucleotides: TGTGCCAGCAGTTCCTCCTGGACCGGGAAGACCCAGTACTTC. Protein: CASSSSWTGKTQYF.

J is TRBJ1-1 and V is TRBV6-5; 7 bases fit TRBD1. The CDR3 spans 15 residues. Germline values: CDR1 MNHEY, CDR2 SVGAGI. The junction had 11 bases not matched to a gene; V was cut back by 6 bases and J by 4 bases. The CDR3 nucleotides read TGTGCCAGCAGGCGCAGGGGGGTGGGTTTCACTGAAGCTTTCTTT. It yields the protein CASRRRGVGFTEAFF.

This clone was found a few times. Other DNA variants within this sample encode the same CDR3. V usage is TRBV18 and J usage is TRBJ2-2; D is perhaps TRBD1 (6 bases). This CDR3 is 16 amino acids long. From germline, CDR1 is KGHSH and CDR2 LQKENI. Deletions cut 3 bases from V and 0 bases from J, with 11 bases between. Here the CDR3 reads CASSPGGATNTGELFF. CDR3 sequence (DNA): TGTGCCAGCTCACCTGGGGGCGCAACGAACACCGGGGAGCTGTTTTTT. Full variable domain (missing parts from reference TRBV18 and TRBJ2-2): NAGVMQNPRHLVRRRGQEARLRCSPMKGHSHVYWYRQLPEEGLKFMVYLQKENIIDESGMPKERFSAEFPKEGPSILRIQQVVRGDSAAYFCASSPGGATNTGELFFGEGSRLTVL.

The chain combines TRBV7-2 with TRBJ2-7; no firm D call. Germline lookup yields CDR1 SGHTA and CDR2 FQGNSA. The V and J ends lost 3 bases and 5 bases respectively, with 5 bases between them. CDR3 length equals 11 residues. CDR3 residues: CASSFSNEQYF. The CDR3 DNA follows: TGTGCCAGCAGCTTTAGCAACGAGCAGTACTTC.

This clone was found a few times. The J gene is TRBJ1-1, the V gene TRBV18; D not resolved. V was clipped by 6 bases and J by 1 base, with 6 bases between them. The germline CDR1 and CDR2 sequences are KGHSH and LQKENI. The CDR3 is 12 amino acids. CDR3 nucleotide sequence: TGTGCCAGCTCCGGAGCGAACACTGAAGCTTTCTTT. This codes for CASSGANTEAFF.

The chain links TRBV12-5 to TRBJ2-1; D uncertain. Trimming stripped 5 bases from V and 6 bases from J, with 14 bases between. The CDR3 is 14 residues long. CDR1 and CDR2 (germline): LGHNT, FRNRAP. The CDR3 sequence is CASGQPESRNEQFF. For the CDR3, the DNA is TGTGCTAGTGGTCAACCCGAATCTCGCAATGAGCAGTTCTTC.

This clone was seen a few times. The chain couples TRBV27 to TRBJ2-1, with D perhaps being TRBD1 or TRBD2 (5 bases each). CDR3 size: 13 residues. V shed 8 bases and J shed 8 bases, with 16 bases lying between them. Germline loops: CDR1 MNHEY, CDR2 SMNVEV (reference sequence). This CDR3 reads CASRDPTDYEQFF. CDR3 DNA sequence: TGTGCCAGCCGGGACCCAACCGACTATGAGCAGTTCTTC.